These 30 T cell receptor beta chains originate from one sample sequenced in a study of CD8+ T cells in alopecia areata. Extracted from the samples, RNA was reverse transcribed into cDNA to serve as the sequencing template. The protocol was immunoSEQ multiplex PCR, while the TCRdb copy is restricted to in-frame clones and leaves out a portion. The repertoire holds 110,000 to 150,000 clones, with about 60% as singletons. The sequencing used CD4+ T cells sorted from blood, collected at week 0. The receptors here all came from a human donor with alopecia areata.

The J gene is TRBJ2-6, the V gene TRBV2; D gene uncertain. There are 16 residues in the CDR3. Germline lookup yields CDR1 SNHLY and CDR2 FYNNEI. Trimming stripped 3 bases from V and 0 bases from J, with 9 bases between. The CDR3 loop reads CASSETASSGANVLTF. The CDR3 bases are TGTGCCAGCAGTGAGACGGCTAGCTCTGGGGCCAACGTCCTGACTTTC.

This sequence joins TRBV29-1 and TRBJ2-7; TRBD1 matches at 9 bases. Per germline, CDR1 SQVTM and CDR2 ANQGSEA. The CDR3 is made up of 13 amino acids. Trimming took 5 bases from V and 0 from J; bases not matched to a gene: 2. CDR3 residues: CSVTGQGSYEQYF. DNA for the CDR3: TGCAGCGTTACGGGACAGGGCTCCTACGAGCAGTACTTC.

This rearrangement joins TRBV30 to TRBJ1-5, with D unresolved. V was pared by 4 bases and J by 2 bases, with 24 bases between. This CDR3 contains 18 residues. Germline V gives CDR1 GTSNPN, CDR2 SVGIG (reference sequence). The CDR3 DNA sequence: TGTGCCTGGACCCTCATCAAAAGGGCCCGGCAGGGCAATCAGCCCCAGCATTTT. It specifies CAWTLIKRARQGNQPQHF.

There are a few counts of this clone. The chain couples TRBV5-1 to TRBJ1-4; unclear D gene. V lost 2 bases and J lost 0, with 8 bases in between. There are 15 residues in the CDR3. Looked up from germline, CDR1 is SGHRS and CDR2 is YFSETQ. The CDR3 is CASSFREPTNEKLFF. As DNA, the CDR3 is TGCGCCAGCAGCTTTAGGGAACCAACTAATGAAAAACTGTTTTTT.

This chain joins TRBV6-5 and TRBJ2-1; 7 nucleotides align to TRBD2. Germline CDR1 reads MNHEY; CDR2 reads SVGAGI. The CDR3 loop spans 12 amino acids. The V and J ends lost 5 bases and 6 bases, in that order; junction bases with no gene match: 1. The CDR3 nucleotides are TGTGCCAGCAGTCCGGGGGGCAATGAGCAGTTCTTC. Amino acid sequence: CASSPGGNEQFF.

The chain couples TRBV5-6 to TRBJ2-5; tentatively, D is TRBD1 (5 bases). The CDR3 is 14 amino acids. The ends were cut back, 1 base at V and 2 bases at J, with 9 bases in the middle. CDR1 SGHDT and CDR2 YYEEEE come from the germline V gene. The CDR3 bases are TGTGCCAGCAGCTTGAGGGGTGATCAAGAGACCCAGTACTTC. This gives the protein CASSLRGDQETQYF.

This clone was seen a single time. J is TRBJ1-6 and V is TRBV7-9, with no clear D. The CDR3 has 14 residues. V lost 5 bases, J lost 10 bases, and 15 bases lay in between. In germline, CDR1 is SEHNR, CDR2 FQNEAQ (reference sequence). The CDR3 reads CASSLKISDSPLHF. As DNA, the CDR3 is TGTGCCAGCAGCCTTAAGATTTCGGACTCACCCCTCCACTTT.

V usage is TRBV4-3 and J usage is TRBJ2-3, with 8 positions matching TRBD2. CDR3 length: 17 residues. Germline CDR1 reads LGHNA; CDR2 reads YSLEER. With V trimmed by 0 bases and J by 3 bases, 8 bases remained unmatched. DNA of the CDR3: TGCGCCAGCAGCCAAGATAAGGGGCGGGGGGCAACAGATACGCAGTATTTT. This sequence encodes CASSQDKGRGATDTQYF.

The rearrangement uses TRBV5-1 and TRBJ1-5; no firm D call. Germline V CDR1 and CDR2: SGHRS, YFSETQ. Trimming cost V 0 bases and J 3 bases, with 7 bases left between them. The CDR3 extends over 14 amino acids. The CDR3: CASSLGDINQPQHF. CDR3 DNA sequence: TGCGCCAGCAGCTTGGGAGACATCAATCAGCCCCAGCATTTT.

The chain employs TRBV7-2 and TRBJ2-5; possibly TRBD1 or TRBD2 for D (5 bases each). The germline CDR1 and CDR2 sequences are SGHTA and FQGNSA. The CDR3 is made up of 13 amino acids. V shed 5 bases and J shed 5 bases, with 12 bases lying between them. CDR3 protein: CASSGGILETQYF. The CDR3 coding sequence is TGTGCCAGCAGCGGGGGTATTTTGGAGACCCAGTACTTC.

This rearrangement joins TRBV19 to TRBJ2-6; D is unclear. Germline CDR1 reads LNHDA; CDR2 reads SQIVND (reference sequence). The CDR3 runs 15 residues. With 4 bases removed from V and 0 bases from J, the gap between germline ends came to 7 bases. The CDR3 coding sequence is TGTGCCAGTAGTACCCGGAGCTCTGGGGCCAACGTCCTGACTTTC. Translating it yields CASSTRSSGANVLTF.

The rearrangement links TRBV7-2 to TRBJ1-4; the match to TRBD1 covers 8 bases. The germline V gene encodes CDR1 SGHTA and CDR2 FQGNSA. CDR3 length equals 14 residues. V dropped 5 bases and J dropped 3; count of bases not matched to a gene: 2. The CDR3 DNA sequence: TGTGCCAGCAGCCCGACAGGGGCTAATGAAAAACTGTTTTTT. Translating gives CASSPTGANEKLFF.

The rearrangement uses TRBV6-1 and TRBJ1-5; D not resolved. Germline values: CDR1 MNHNS, CDR2 SASEGT. The CDR3 is 14 amino acids. Trimming removed 7 bases from V and 0 bases from J, with 10 bases in between. CDR3 bases: TGTGCCAGCATGGTGGGAGATAGCAATCAGCCCCAGCATTTT. Amino acids: CASMVGDSNQPQHF.

This clone occurred many times. V gene TRBV4-2 combines with J gene TRBJ2-7, with D perhaps assigned TRBD1 or TRBD2 (5 bases each). Germline V gives CDR1 LGHNA, CDR2 YNFKEQ. The CDR3 contains 13 residues. V lost 4 bases to trimming and J lost 5 bases, with 12 bases between them. CDR3 amino acids: CASSPGPNDEQYF. The CDR3 bases are TGTGCCAGCAGCCCGGGACCCAATGACGAGCAGTACTTC.

This rearrangement joins TRBV30 to TRBJ2-2, with 8 nucleotides matching TRBD2. There are 16 residues in the CDR3. With V trimmed by 1 base and J by 2 bases, 6 bases remained unmatched. CDR1 is GTSNPN and CDR2 is SVGIG in the germline V gene (reference sequence). The chain's CDR3 is CAWSDRAGDNTGELFF. DNA of the CDR3: TGTGCCTGGAGTGACCGAGCGGGGGATAACACCGGGGAGCTGTTTTTT.

V and J are TRBV4-2 and TRBJ1-4; D is undetermined. Germline V gene data show CDR1 as LGHNA and CDR2 as YNFKEQ. This CDR3 has 18 residues. V gave up 0 bases and J gave up 4 bases, with 18 bases separating them. The CDR3 bases are TGTGCCAGCAGCCAAGATCGTAGCGGATACAACATTAATGAAAAACTGTTTTTT. It specifies CASSQDRSGYNINEKLFF.

The rearrangement uses TRBV30 and TRBJ1-2, with unresolved D. The V gene lost 1 base and the J gene lost 5 bases, with 8 bases spanning the gap. CDR1 is GTSNPN and CDR2 is SVGIG in the germline V gene (reference sequence). The CDR3 is 12 amino acids. Here the CDR3 reads CAWSALRYGYTF. In nucleotides, the CDR3 is TGTGCCTGGAGTGCCCTCCGTTATGGCTACACCTTC.

The chain is built from TRBV2 and TRBJ1-2; D gene unclear. This CDR3 has 15 amino acids. CDR1 and CDR2 (germline): SNHLY, FYNNEI. Trimming removed 8 bases from V and 2 bases from J, with 18 bases in between. This chain's CDR3 is CASQDHLKFNYGYTF. The DNA of the CDR3 is TGTGCCAGCCAGGACCATCTTAAGTTCAACTATGGCTACACCTTC.

The rearrangement uses TRBV5-6 and TRBJ2-7; D might be TRBD1 (6 bases). The CDR3 is made up of 12 amino acids. Germline V gives CDR1 SGHDT, CDR2 YYEEEE. V was shortened by 4 bases and J by 12 bases, with 17 bases between the two germline ends. The CDR3 loop is CASSLPQGERYF. The CDR3 DNA reads TGTGCCAGCAGCCTACCACAGGGCGAACGGTACTTC. Based on the CDR3 plus reference TRBV5-6 and TRBJ2-7, the full variable domain is DAGVTQSPTHLIKTRGQQVTLRCSPKSGHDTVSWYQQALGQGPQFIFQYYEEEERQRGNFPDRFSGHQFPNYSSELNVNALLLGDSALYLCASSLPQGERYFGPGTRLTVT.

The chain has TRBV19 and TRBJ1-5; unclear D gene. The germline CDR1 and CDR2 sequences are LNHDA and SQIVND (reference sequence). V lost 1 base and J lost 1, with 17 bases in between. The CDR3 loop spans 18 amino acids. In nucleotides, the CDR3 is TGTGCCAGTAGTATAGGACGGAGGGCCGGGGAGAGCAATCAGCCCCAGCATTTT. This gives the protein CASSIGRRAGESNQPQHF.

The chain carries TRBV27 and TRBJ2-1; D ambiguous. Trimming pared 5 bases from V and 2 bases from J, leaving 7 bases between. The CDR3 extends over 13 amino acids. Germline V gives CDR1 MNHEY, CDR2 SMNVEV (reference sequence). The CDR3 coding sequence is TGTGCCAGCAGTCCCAGGACCTACAATGAGCAGTTCTTC. Amino acid sequence: CASSPRTYNEQFF.

The CDR3 is CAGVGGSTDTQYF. In DNA form, the CDR3 reads TGTGCCGGCGTAGGAGGGAGCACAGATACGCAGTATTTT. This chain links TRBV7-9 with TRBJ2-3; D possibly corresponds to TRBD2 (6 bases). Germline V CDR1 and CDR2: SEHNR, FQNEAQ (reference sequence). V lost 11 bases to trimming and J lost 0 bases, with 12 bases between them. This CDR3 is built from 13 residues.

The chain employs TRBV2 and TRBJ1-5; perhaps TRBD1 as D (5 bases). V lost 6 bases, J lost 6 bases, and 15 bases lay in between. Per germline, CDR1 SNHLY and CDR2 FYNNEI. The CDR3 totals 14 residues. CDR3 loop: CASSGASEGQPQHF. In DNA, the CDR3 is TGTGCCAGCAGCGGGGCCTCGGAGGGTCAGCCCCAGCATTTT.

The sample holds a few counts of this clone. The rearrangement links TRBV5-6 to TRBJ2-1, with D uncertain. Germline loops: CDR1 SGHDT, CDR2 YYEEEE. The V end was cut by 3 bases, the J end by 8 bases, with 9 bases between. The CDR3 covers 12 residues. The CDR3 DNA reads TGTGCCAGCAGCTCCCCGATCCATGAGCAGTTCTTC. This translates into CASSSPIHEQFF.

V usage is TRBV7-9 and J usage is TRBJ2-1, with D hard to call. V lost 1 base and J lost 9, with 10 bases in between. The germline CDR1 and CDR2 sequences are SEHNR and FQNEAQ (reference sequence). The CDR3 consists of 13 residues. CDR3 protein: CASSLGVGGEQFF. CDR3 sequence (DNA): TGTGCCAGCAGCTTAGGGGTGGGTGGTGAGCAGTTCTTC.

This sequence joins TRBV27 and TRBJ1-2; D is perhaps TRBD1 (6 bases). The CDR3 contains 14 residues. CDR1 is MNHEY, CDR2 SMNVEV, per germline (reference sequence). Deletions cut 0 bases from V and 7 bases from J, with 12 bases between. CDR3 region: CASSLSFGGGGYTF. CDR3 coding DNA: TGTGCCAGCAGTTTATCTTTTGGGGGCGGTGGCTACACCTTC.

The chain uses TRBV30 and TRBJ1-1; TRBD1 agrees at 8 bases. The ends lost 8 bases at V and 4 bases at J; junction bases unmatched: 6. The CDR3 covers 12 residues. Germline V gene sequence: CDR1 GTSNPN, CDR2 SVGIG (reference sequence). CDR3 in DNA: TGTGCCAGCAGGGGGCTTGGCACTGAAGCTTTCTTT. Encoded protein: CASRGLGTEAFF.

The rearrangement joins TRBV7-2 to TRBJ2-7, with D perhaps TRBD1 (6 bases). V was clipped by 4 bases and J by 2 bases, with 6 bases between them. Germline V lookup: CDR1 SGHTA, CDR2 FQGNSA. The CDR3 is 12 amino acids. CDR3 region: CASSWDTYEQYF. For the CDR3, the DNA is TGTGCCAGCAGCTGGGACACCTACGAGCAGTACTTC.

Concerning this clone itself: Since a much larger clone is just one base distant, this may be a read error. The sample holds other DNA sequences that translate to the same CDR3. The chain recombines TRBV11-3 with TRBJ2-7, with D uncertain. Germline V gene data show CDR1 as SGHNT and CDR2 as YENEEA. This CDR3 region has 11 residues. The V end was cut by 4 bases, the J end by 1 base, with 2 bases between. DNA for the CDR3: TGTGCCAGCAGCTCATCCTACGAGCAGTACTTC. This translates into CASSSSYEQYF.

V and J are TRBV5-1 and TRBJ2-2; D may be TRBD2 (5 bases). With 2 bases removed from V and 1 base from J, the gap between germline ends came to 12 bases. The CDR3 contains 16 residues. The V gene's germline CDR1 is SGHRS and CDR2 YFSETQ. As DNA, the CDR3 is TGCGCCAGCAGCTTCCCTCGCGGGCTGAACACCGGGGAGCTGTTTTTT. This codes for CASSFPRGLNTGELFF.